The clone carrying this T cell receptor (beta chain) was seen a few times. Germline CDR1 is MGHRA and CDR2 is YSYEKL. The CDR3 runs 18 residues. V trimming: 2 bases; J trimming: 3 bases; junction bases outside the gene matches: 12. Both TRBC1 and TRBC2 were covered by a beta constant-region primer of two equimolar oligonucleotides. TCRdb re-derived calls from the UMI-ligation and nested PCR reads in MiXCR, one entry per CDR3 protein. The table includes 84,000 or so distinct CDR3 sequences, 7% to 7.5% detected once. The data were taken from a study of naive and memory T cell subsets. Sequencing used central memory CD4+ T cells from blood. The rearrangement links TRBV4-1 to TRBJ2-1; 8 bases are shared with TRBD1. This sequence was found in a human donor in good health. The CDR3 DNA reads as TGCGCCAGCAGCCAATTACCCGGGACAGGTCTACGCTACAATGAGCAGTTCTTC. Protein sequence: CASSQLPGTGLRYNEQFF.